The rows below give T cell receptor beta chains drawn from one sample of a study of CD8+ T cells in alopecia areata. Data came from immunoSEQ multiplex PCR; TCRdb stores just in-frame clones and leaves some out. The sample shows 130,000 to 150,000 clones, around 47% of them seen only once. The specimen was CD4+ T cells sorted from blood. These receptors came from a human donor with alopecia areata. CDR3s include the opening cysteine and the closing phenylalanine or tryptophan. A D gene is named only where the DNA matches it firmly. For some rows the clone size is stated as once, few or many, or as a class when expanded; others skip it.

d_call | clone_size | j_call | v_call | cdr3_aa | cdr3_nt
. | . | TRBJ1-2 | TRBV6-5 | CASNPGPNYGYTF | TGTGCCAGCAACCCGGGACCGAACTATGGCTACACCTTC
. | . | TRBJ2-7 | TRBV29-1 | CSVTGAYEQYF | TGCAGCGTTACGGGCGCCTACGAGCAGTACTTC
. | few | TRBJ1-3 | TRBV28 | CASSGSSLSGNTIYF | TGTGCCAGCAGTGGATCAAGCCTGTCGGGAAACACCATATATTTT
. | few | TRBJ2-1 | TRBV29-1 | CSFGLSYNEQFF | TGCAGTTTCGGTTTATCCTACAATGAGCAGTTCTTC
. | few | TRBJ1-3 | TRBV7-2 | CASSDYTGSGNTIYF | TGTGCCAGCAGCGATTATACAGGGTCTGGAAACACCATATATTTT
TRBD1 | . | TRBJ2-7 | TRBV5-1 | CASTRDREYEQYF | TGCGCCAGCACCCGGGACAGGGAGTACGAGCAGTACTTC
. | . | TRBJ2-1 | TRBV19 | CASSGDYNEQFF | TGTGCCAGTAGCGGGGATTACAATGAGCAGTTCTTC
TRBD1 | . | TRBJ2-1 | TRBV5-1 | CASSLPGQGGYGQFF | TGCGCCAGCAGCTTACCGGGACAGGGAGGGTACGGGCAGTTCTTC
. | . | TRBJ2-7 | TRBV5-1 | CASSLGFEQYF | TGCGCCAGCAGCTTGGGGTTCGAGCAGTACTTC
TRBD2 | few | TRBJ2-1 | TRBV30 | CAWSVRGLAGGPRLGEQFF | TGTGCCTGGAGTGTACGGGGACTAGCGGGAGGGCCGCGTTTGGGTGAGCAGTTCTTC
. | few | TRBJ2-7 | TRBV15 | CATSRPPYEQYF | TGTGCCACCAGCAGACCCCCCTACGAGCAGTACTTC
TRBD1 | few | TRBJ1-5 | TRBV28 | CASSLGQGGNQPQHF | TGTGCCAGCAGTTTAGGACAGGGTGGCAATCAGCCCCAGCATTTT
. | . | TRBJ2-5 | TRBV7-8 | CASTPLKTQYF | TGTGCCAGCACCCCCTTAAAGACCCAGTACTTC
. | few | TRBJ2-5 | TRBV4-1 | CASSLADQETQYF | TGCGCCAGCAGTCTAGCAGATCAAGAGACCCAGTACTTC
. | . | TRBJ2-2 | TRBV19 | CASSINRELFF | TGTGCCAGTAGTATTAATAGGGAGCTGTTTTTT
TRBD1 | . | TRBJ1-2 | TRBV28 | CASFEGQLQQYYGYTF | TGTGCCAGCTTCGAGGGACAGCTCCAGCAGTACTATGGCTACACCTTC
. | . | TRBJ2-3 | TRBV5-4 | CASNRLVEGRTDTQYF | TGTGCCAGCAATCGATTAGTAGAGGGCCGGACAGATACGCAGTATTTT
. | . | TRBJ1-5 | TRBV21-1 | CASSKALDTRNQPQHF | TGTGCCAGCAGCAAAGCTTTGGACACTCGCAATCAGCCCCAGCATTTT
TRBD2 | . | TRBJ2-3 | TRBV29-1 | CSVGNLAGGITDTQYF | TGCAGCGTTGGGAACCTAGCGGGAGGGATCACAGATACGCAGTATTTT
. | . | TRBJ2-7 | TRBV28 | CASKFSQSEQYF | TGTGCCAGCAAGTTTTCCCAGAGCGAGCAGTACTTC
TRBD1 | . | TRBJ1-2 | TRBV29-1 | CSVEGFDRAGGYTF | TGCAGCGTTGAAGGCTTCGACAGGGCAGGTGGCTACACCTTC
. | few | TRBJ2-1 | TRBV7-2 | CASSLGRATSYNEQFF | TGTGCCAGCAGCTTAGGGCGGGCCACGTCCTACAATGAGCAGTTCTTC
. | . | TRBJ1-2 | TRBV6-5 | CASREGNYGYTF | TGTGCCAGCCGGGAGGGAAACTATGGCTACACCTTC
. | . | TRBJ2-7 | TRBV6-5 | CASSYVGENQYF | TGTGCCAGCAGTTACGTAGGGGAAAATCAGTACTTC
TRBD2 | few | TRBJ2-3 | TRBV29-1 | CSGGLAGVTDTQYF | TGCAGCGGTGGACTAGCGGGTGTCACAGATACGCAGTATTTT
. | . | TRBJ1-2 | TRBV7-6 | CASSPRARAGLNYGYTF | TGTGCCAGCAGCCCTCGGGCCCGCGCCGGACTTAACTATGGCTACACCTTC
. | few | TRBJ2-1 | TRBV23-1 | CASSQSGCPYNEQFF | TGCGCCAGCAGTCAATCAGGGTGTCCCTACAATGAGCAGTTCTTC
. | . | TRBJ2-7 | TRBV30 | CAWRRSSYEQYF | TGTGCCTGGAGACGGAGCTCCTACGAGCAGTACTTC
. | . | TRBJ1-1 | TRBV29-1 | CSSRRTVNTEAFF | TGCAGCTCTCGGCGGACAGTGAACACTGAAGCTTTCTTT
TRBD1 | . | TRBJ1-1 | TRBV7-9 | CASSLAPSTGFEAFF | TGTGCCAGCAGCTTAGCCCCCTCGACAGGGTTTGAAGCTTTCTTT
. | few | TRBJ1-2 | TRBV29-1 | CSVGGARGYTF | TGCAGCGTTGGGGGGGCCCGAGGCTACACCTTC
TRBD1 | . | TRBJ1-1 | TRBV5-1 | CASSYETGATEAFF | TGCGCCAGCAGCTACGAGACAGGGGCCACTGAAGCTTTCTTT
. | . | TRBJ2-1 | TRBV7-8 | CASTLGVGSYNEQFF | TGTGCCAGCACCCTCGGAGTTGGATCCTACAATGAGCAGTTCTTC
. | . | TRBJ2-7 | TRBV19 | CASSTGTAVHYEQYF | TGTGCCAGTAGTACGGGAACGGCGGTCCACTACGAGCAGTACTTC
. | . | TRBJ1-1 | TRBV7-6 | CASSLDSLGLVEAFF | TGTGCCAGCAGCTTAGACAGCCTAGGCCTGGTTGAAGCTTTCTTT
. | . | TRBJ1-2 | TRBV6-5 | CASNRGRNYGYTF | TGTGCCAGCAATCGTGGGCGGAACTATGGCTACACCTTC
. | . | TRBJ2-1 | TRBV7-3 | CASSAASYNEQFF | TGTGCCAGCAGCGCGGCGTCCTACAATGAGCAGTTCTTC
TRBD1 | . | TRBJ1-1 | TRBV29-1 | CSTRQGTDTEAFF | TGCAGCACAAGACAGGGGACCGACACTGAAGCTTTCTTT
TRBD1 | . | TRBJ2-1 | TRBV7-6 | CASSPIPGQGNEQFF | TGTGCCAGCAGCCCAATCCCGGGACAGGGGAATGAGCAGTTCTTC
. | few | TRBJ2-7 | TRBV30 | CAWSAPGYGEQYF | TGTGCCTGGAGTGCCCCGGGGTACGGCGAGCAGTACTTC
. | . | TRBJ2-3 | TRBV29-1 | CSVALNTDTQYF | TGCAGCGTCGCCCTTAACACAGATACGCAGTATTTT
TRBD2 | once | TRBJ2-3 | TRBV9 | CASSAREGQADTQYF | TGTGCCAGCAGCGCTCGGGAGGGCCAGGCAGATACGCAGTATTTT
. | . | TRBJ2-3 | TRBV7-9 | CASSLVAIISTDTQYF | TGTGCCAGCAGCTTAGTGGCCATAATCTCCACAGATACGCAGTATTTT
. | . | TRBJ2-3 | TRBV5-1 | CASSPQVTDTQYF | TGCGCCAGCAGCCCGCAGGTCACAGATACGCAGTATTTT
. | . | TRBJ2-3 | TRBV27 | CASSYLMRSTDTQYF | TGTGCCAGCAGTTATTTAATGAGGTCCACAGATACGCAGTATTTT
. | . | TRBJ1-2 | TRBV29-1 | CSAGPSDGYTF | TGCAGCGCGGGGCCTTCCGATGGCTACACCTTC
. | few | TRBJ1-1 | TRBV30 | CAWSSGLGPEAFF | TGTGCCTGGAGTTCAGGGTTAGGCCCTGAAGCTTTCTTT
. | . | TRBJ1-1 | TRBV29-1 | CSVEVLGRMNTEAFF | TGCAGCGTTGAAGTCCTGGGGCGAATGAACACTGAAGCTTTCTTT
. | . | TRBJ2-3 | TRBV29-1 | CSVIKAGGSDTQYF | TGCAGCGTCATAAAAGCGGGTGGCTCAGATACGCAGTATTTT
. | . | TRBJ2-1 | TRBV28 | CASRSSYNEQFF | TGTGCCAGCAGAAGCTCCTACAATGAGCAGTTCTTC